These 6 T cell receptor beta chains originate from one sample sequenced in a study of OX40 agonist ivuxolimab in advanced cancers. The method was immunoSEQ multiplex PCR; TCRdb's version includes in-frame clones alone and lacks a portion of them. Of tens of thousands of clones detected, 60% to 80% appear once; the ten largest clones hold around 4.5%. This material consisted of CD4+ or CD8+ T cells sorted from blood, taken in a trial of the OX40 agonist ivuxolimab. The receptor source for this set is an adult with an advanced solid tumor such as melanoma, head and neck, liver or kidney cancer.

The J gene is TRBJ2-1, the V gene TRBV11-2, with 12 bases fitting TRBD2. The J segment lost 7 bases and the V segment lost 5 bases, leaving 0 bases of the junction unmatched. CDR1 and CDR2 (germline): SGHAT, FQNNGV. The CDR3 spans 13 residues. The CDR3 coding sequence is TGTGCCAGCAGCCTAGCGGGAGGGAATGAGCAGTTCTTC. Protein: CASSLAGGNEQFF.

The table lists this clone with a count of one. The chain recombines TRBV19 with TRBJ1-5, with 7 positions matching TRBD1. V lost 3 bases and J lost 1; bases outside the gene matches: 9. CDR3 length equals 17 residues. Germline CDR1 and CDR2: LNHDA and SQIVND (reference sequence). The CDR3 nucleotides are TGTGCCAGTAGTATTAACAGGGGTTTTGCCAGCAATCAGCCCCAGCATTTT. Encoded protein: CASSINRGFASNQPQHF.

The chain uses TRBV28 and TRBJ1-2, with TRBD1 identical over 7 bases. The CDR3 length is 13 residues. The trim removed 6 bases at V and 8 bases at J, leaving 9 bases unmatched. From germline, CDR1 is MDHEN and CDR2 SYDVKM. The CDR3 reads CASSVDRVRGYTF. Here the CDR3 DNA reads TGTGCCAGCAGCGTCGACAGGGTGAGAGGCTACACCTTC.

The V call is TRBV7-3, the J call TRBJ2-1, with 7 bases aligning to TRBD2. Trimming removed 5 bases from V and 2 bases from J; junction bases left unmatched: 9. CDR1 is SGHTA and CDR2 is FQGTGA in the germline V gene. The CDR3 length is 16 residues. As DNA, the CDR3 is TGTGCCAGCAGCCCTTCGCGGGAGCGAGCCTACAATGAGCAGTTCTTC. Translation gives CASSPSRERAYNEQFF. Together with reference TRBV7-3 and TRBJ2-1, the CDR3 gives the full variable domain: GAGVSQTPSNKVTEKGKYVELRCDPISGHTALYWYRQSLGQGPEFLIYFQGTGAADDSGLPNDRFFAVRPEGSVSTLKIQRTERGDSAVYLCASSPSRERAYNEQFFGPGTRLTVL.

V and J are TRBV9 and TRBJ1-5, with 7 bases that match TRBD1. J gave up 7 bases and V 1 base, and 8 bases lay outside the gene matches. CDR3 length: 15 residues. The germline V gene has CDR1 SGDLS and CDR2 YYNGEE. The CDR3 DNA reads as TGTGCCAGCAGCGTAACGGACCAGGGGGGGCAGCCCCAGCATTTT. Translated: CASSVTDQGGQPQHF.

The chain has TRBV30 and TRBJ1-1; D is undetermined. The germline V gene encodes CDR1 GTSNPN and CDR2 SVGIG (reference sequence). This CDR3 contains 14 residues. The V end was cut by 0 bases, the J end by 3 bases, with 11 bases between. The CDR3: CAWSVLGRYTEAFF. CDR3 in DNA: TGTGCCTGGAGTGTACTTGGTAGGTACACTGAAGCTTTCTTT.